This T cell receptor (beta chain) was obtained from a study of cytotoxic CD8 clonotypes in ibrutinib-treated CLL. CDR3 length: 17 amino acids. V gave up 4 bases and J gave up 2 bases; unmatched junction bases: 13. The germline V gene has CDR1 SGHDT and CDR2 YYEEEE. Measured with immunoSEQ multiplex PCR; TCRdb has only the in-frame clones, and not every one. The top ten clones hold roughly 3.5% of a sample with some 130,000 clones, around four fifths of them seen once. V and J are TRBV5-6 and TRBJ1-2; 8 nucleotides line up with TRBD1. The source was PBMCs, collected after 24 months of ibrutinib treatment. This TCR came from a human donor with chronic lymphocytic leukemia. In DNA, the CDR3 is TGTGCCAGCAGCCCTGCGCCAGGGGGCGCCGCAAACTATGGCTACACCTTC. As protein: CASSPAPGGAANYGYTF.